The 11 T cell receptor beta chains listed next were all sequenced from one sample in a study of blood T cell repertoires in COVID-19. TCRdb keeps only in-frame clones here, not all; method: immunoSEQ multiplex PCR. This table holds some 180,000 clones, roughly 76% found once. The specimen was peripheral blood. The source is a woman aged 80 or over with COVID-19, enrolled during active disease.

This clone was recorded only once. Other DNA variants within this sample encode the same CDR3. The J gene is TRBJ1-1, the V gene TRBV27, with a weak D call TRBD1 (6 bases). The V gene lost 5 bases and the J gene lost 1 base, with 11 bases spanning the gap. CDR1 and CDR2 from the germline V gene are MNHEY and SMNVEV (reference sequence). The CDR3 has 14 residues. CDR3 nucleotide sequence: TGTGCCAGCAGTATTATAGGGGGGAACACTGAAGCTTTCTTT. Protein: CASSIIGGNTEAFF.

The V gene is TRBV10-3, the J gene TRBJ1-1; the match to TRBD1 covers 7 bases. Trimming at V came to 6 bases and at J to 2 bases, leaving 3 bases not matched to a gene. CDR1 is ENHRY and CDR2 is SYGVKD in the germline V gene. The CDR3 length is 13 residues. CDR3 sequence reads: CAIRRDRNTEAFF. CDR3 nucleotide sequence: TGTGCCATCAGGAGGGACAGAAACACTGAAGCTTTCTTT.

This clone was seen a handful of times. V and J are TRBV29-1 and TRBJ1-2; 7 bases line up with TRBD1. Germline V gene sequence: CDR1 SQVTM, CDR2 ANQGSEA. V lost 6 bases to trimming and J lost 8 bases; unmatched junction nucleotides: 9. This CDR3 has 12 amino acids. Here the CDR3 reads CSVDREGRGYTF. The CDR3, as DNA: TGCAGCGTCGACAGGGAAGGAAGAGGCTACACCTTC.

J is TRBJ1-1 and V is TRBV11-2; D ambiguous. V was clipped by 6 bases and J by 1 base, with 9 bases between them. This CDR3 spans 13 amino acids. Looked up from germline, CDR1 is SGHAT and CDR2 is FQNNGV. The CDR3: CASRSVRNTEAFF. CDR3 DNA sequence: TGTGCCAGCAGGTCCGTCAGGAACACTGAAGCTTTCTTT.

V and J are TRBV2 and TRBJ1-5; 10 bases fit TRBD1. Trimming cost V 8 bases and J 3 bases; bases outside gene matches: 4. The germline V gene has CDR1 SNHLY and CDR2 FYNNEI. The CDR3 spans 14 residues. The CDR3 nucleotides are TGTGCCAGCGCCGGGACAGGGGTCAATCAGCCCCAGCATTTT. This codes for CASAGTGVNQPQHF. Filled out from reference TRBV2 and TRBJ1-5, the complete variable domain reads EPEVTQTPSHQVTQMGQEVILRCVPISNHLYFYWYRQILGQKVEFLVSFYNNEISEKSEIFDDQFSVERPDGSNFTLKIRSTKLEDSAMYFCASAGTGVNQPQHFGDGTRLSIL.

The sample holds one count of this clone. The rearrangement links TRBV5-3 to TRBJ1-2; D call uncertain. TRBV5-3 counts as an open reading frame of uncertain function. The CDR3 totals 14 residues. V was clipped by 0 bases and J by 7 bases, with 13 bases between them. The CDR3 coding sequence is TGTGCCAGAAGCTTGGTTGCGGGATTCCGTGGCTACACCTTC. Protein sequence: CARSLVAGFRGYTF.

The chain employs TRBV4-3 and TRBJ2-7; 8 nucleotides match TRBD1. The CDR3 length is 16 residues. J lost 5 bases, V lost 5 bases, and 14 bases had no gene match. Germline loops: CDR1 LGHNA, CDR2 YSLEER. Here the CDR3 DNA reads TGCGCCAGCAGCGACCGGACAGGGAAGGGGCCCCACGAGCAGTACTTC. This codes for CASSDRTGKGPHEQYF.

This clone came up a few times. The CDR3 nucleotides are TGCGCCAGCAGAACAGGGTTTGCTAACTATGGCTACACCTTC. Its translation: CASRTGFANYGYTF. This chain links TRBV5-1 with TRBJ1-2; D is perhaps TRBD1 (6 bases). CDR1 is SGHRS and CDR2 is YFSETQ in the germline V gene. Trimming removed 5 bases from V and 0 bases from J, with 11 bases in between. This CDR3 contains 14 residues. The whole variable domain, filled in from reference TRBV5-1 and TRBJ1-2, reads KAGVTQTPRYLIKTRGQQVTLSCSPISGHRSVSWYQQTPGQGLQFLFEYFSETQRNKGNFPGRFSGRQFSNSRSEMNVSTLELGDSALYLCASRTGFANYGYTFGSGTRLTVV.

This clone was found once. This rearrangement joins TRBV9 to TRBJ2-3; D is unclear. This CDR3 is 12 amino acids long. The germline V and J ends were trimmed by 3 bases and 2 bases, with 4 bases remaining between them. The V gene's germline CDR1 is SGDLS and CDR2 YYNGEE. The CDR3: CASSGATDTQYF. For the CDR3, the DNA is TGTGCCAGCAGCGGGGCCACAGATACGCAGTATTTT.

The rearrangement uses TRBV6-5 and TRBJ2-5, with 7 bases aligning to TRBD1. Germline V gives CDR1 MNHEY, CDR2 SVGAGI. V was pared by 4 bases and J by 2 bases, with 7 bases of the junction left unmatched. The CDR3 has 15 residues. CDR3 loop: CASSSSHRGQETQYF. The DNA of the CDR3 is TGTGCCAGCAGTTCGTCCCACAGGGGACAAGAGACCCAGTACTTC.

The CDR3 protein is CASSLDRVGLPDTQYF. The CDR3 nucleotides read TGTGCCAGCAGCTTAGACAGGGTTGGCCTTCCAGATACGCAGTATTTT. This chain links TRBV7-9 with TRBJ2-3; TRBD1 might be the D (6 bases). There are 16 residues in the CDR3. In germline, CDR1 is SEHNR, CDR2 FQNEAQ (reference sequence). Between the trimmed V and J ends, which lost 1 base and 4 bases, there was a span of 15 bases.